A single sample gave rise to the 5 T cell receptor beta chains below, sequenced in a study of cytomegalovirus exposure and HLA in healthy donors. Clones were sequenced by immunoSEQ multiplex PCR, and TCRdb holds only the in-frame ones, with some missing. The data show about 130,000 clones, 89% seen once. The sequencing sample was made of PBMCs. All receptors come from a woman aged 18-29 years in good health and CMV-seronegative.

The chain recombines TRBV2 with TRBJ2-5; perhaps TRBD1 as D (5 bases). The germline CDR1 and CDR2 sequences are SNHLY and FYNNEI. This CDR3 has 14 amino acids. V was clipped by 6 bases and J by 2 bases, with 13 bases between them. CDR3 protein: CASRTRQKQETQYF. DNA for the CDR3: TGTGCCAGCAGAACGAGACAGAAGCAAGAGACCCAGTACTTC.

The rearrangement links TRBV30 to TRBJ2-1, with 8 bases fitting TRBD2. The CDR3 is 16 residues long. Per the germline V gene, CDR1 is GTSNPN and CDR2 is SVGIG (reference sequence). V was clipped by 4 bases and J by 0 bases; unmatched bases: 8. The CDR3 coding sequence is TGTGCCTGGAACCGGGGGCTAGCGGGCTCCTACAATGAGCAGTTCTTC. As protein: CAWNRGLAGSYNEQFF.

The CDR3 reads CASSRTSPWLYEQYF. The CDR3 bases are TGTGCCAGCAGCCGGACTAGCCCCTGGCTGTACGAGCAGTACTTC. V usage is TRBV6-5 and J usage is TRBJ2-7; 8 bases map to TRBD2. In germline, CDR1 is MNHEY, CDR2 SVGAGI. The CDR3 is made up of 15 amino acids. The V segment lost 6 bases and the J segment 4 bases; nucleotides outside the gene matches: 11.

The chain couples TRBV27 to TRBJ2-7; D is unclear. The germline V and J ends were trimmed by 8 bases and 6 bases, with 17 bases remaining between them. The CDR3 is 13 amino acids. The germline V gene has CDR1 MNHEY and CDR2 SMNVEV (reference sequence). CDR3 amino acids: CASALQPRGEQYF. CDR3 nucleotides: TGTGCCAGCGCACTTCAACCTAGAGGCGAGCAGTACTTC.

The genes are TRBV30 and TRBJ1-1; TRBD1 is a possible D gene (5 bases). Trimming took 4 bases from V and 7 from J, leaving 13 bases between them. The CDR3 is 12 residues long. The germline V gene encodes CDR1 GTSNPN and CDR2 SVGIG (reference sequence). The chain's CDR3 is CAWTARVSEAFF. CDR3 nucleotides: TGTGCCTGGACGGCCAGGGTGAGTGAAGCTTTCTTT. The full variable domain, completed using reference TRBV30 and TRBJ1-1, is SQTIHQWPATLVQPVGSPLSLECTVEGTSNPNLYWYRQAAGRGLQLLFYSVGIGQISSEVPQNLSASRPQDRQFILSSKKLLLSDSGFYLCAWTARVSEAFFGQGTRLTVV.